This T cell receptor beta chain appears in the sequencing data of a study of shared clonotypes between healthy human individuals (dated by TCRdb to 2020 to 2022). Context from the whole study: Three men and a couple of women, aged 18 to 49 years, made up the cohort. To estimate repertoire size and how much clonotypes are shared between individuals, the study performed deep sequencing of blood TCR repertoires from about 5 healthy adults. Different laboratories and diverse techniques were used to prepare libraries and sequence TCR repertoires, to increase sequencing depth and limit assay-specific biases. Per donor, three plates each were used for CD4 naive and CD4 memory, two for CD8 naive, and one for CD8 memory. Leukapheresis yielded between about 0.9 and 9.5 billion PBMCs per donor.

Points on this clone: It lacks a known antigen. Base qualities are not provided; no much larger clone lies one nucleotide away.

Points the paper makes about the study in general: Rarefaction of sorted-subset datasets indicated incomplete sequencing despite the large sequencing depth. Compared with non-shared clonotypes, the clonotypes found in all four sorted-subset donors had higher generation probabilities. Sampling was limited to blood, and TCR repertoires in tissue likely differ from TCR repertoires in blood. Because the study included only a small number of donors, the genetic and exposure-history diversity represented was limited. Naive subsets generally had larger estimated clonotype richness than memory subsets did. Pairwise subsampling indicated that sequencing depth was expected to affect the degree of clonotype sharing among donors. Around 5.4% of naive CD4, 3.5% of naive CD8, about 2.5% of memory CD4, and about 0.4% of memory CD8 clonotypes were shared across several donors.

For the CD8 naive samples, CD45RO-negative cells were positively selected for CCR7, yielding a CD45RA+CCR7+ population from which TemRA cells were excluded. Healthy HIV-negative adults with no recently reported acute infections or vaccinations were included as donors. All donors were Caucasian adults living in Nashville, Tennessee, USA. Blood was collected by leukapheresis, and PBMCs were isolated by Ficoll-Histopaque density gradient centrifugation and then cryopreserved in liquid nitrogen vapor phase. Analytical flow cytometry was used to check the purity and quantity of every magnetically sorted T cell population. Each sorted fraction had its genomic DNA isolated and then quantified by UV absorbance on a Nanodrop 2000c. Using the deep immunoSEQ assay, multiplex PCR amplified TCR CDR3 regions from genomic DNA. Genomic DNA extracted from each cell subset was distributed evenly over all wells of several immunoSEQ 96-well plates, and each plate served as one replicate. For sorted subsets, each replicate PCR was loaded with roughly 200 ng genomic DNA, equivalent to 30,000 or so T cell genomes. Purified libraries were measured with a Qubit 3.0 fluorometer, size-checked on a Bioanalyzer 2100, and measured again with the KAPA Library Quantification kit. A separate single-read 150-cycle Illumina NextSeq 550 flow cell was used to sequence each immunoSEQ 96-well plate. Per the original workflow: Because only junctional sequences without quality scores were contained in the immunoSEQ output, filtering matching that applied to full-length reads could not be performed. Sequences were annotated with PyIR, a Python wrapper for IgBLAST v1.9, and V/J genes and CDR3 were assigned using IMGT germline references. Any read was removed if the V/J assignment was weak (E-value above 1e-6), the CDR3 was missing, or the read contained stop codons, out-of-frame junctions, or ambiguous translated residues. A V3J clonotype was defined by an identical inferred V gene, J gene, and CDR3 amino acid sequence. Percentage overlap between repertoires was computed as shared unique clonotypes divided by the size of the smaller repertoire. Repertoire richness was assessed with RTK rarefaction, the Chao1 estimator, and Recon v2.1 estimates of unobserved clonotypes. For all TCRbeta clonotypes obtained by the gDNA method from a handful of donors, generation probabilities were computed with OLGA. The immuneACCESS repertoire file appears here via TCRdb, limited to in-frame rearrangements. These files lack a portion of the clones; in checked studies, under half of the deficit traces to unresolved V genes, and the cause of the others is not known. D and trimming come from the DNA, and the V and J calls and clone size come from that table. This sample is represented by about 2 million clones; approximately 95% of them were singletons. Of the sample, 0.9% to 1.4% falls within the top ten clones.

V lost 4 bases and J lost 7 bases; the stretch between them is 9 bases long. According to the germline V gene, CDR1 reads SGHDT and CDR2 reads YYEEEE. The CDR3 covers 12 residues, taking in both the cysteine and the phenylalanine. Left in the record is the CDR3 DNA by itself, 36 bases read in frame from the first base. The V and J genes are TRBV5-6 and TRBJ2-1, with the D segment identity uncertain. Input material: naive CD8+ T cells sorted from blood. In the paper's terms, the cell subset or site label means: CD45RA+CCR7+. The sequence came from a man between 18 and 35 years old in good health. The DNA reads as follows: TGTGCCAGCAGCGACGATTCAAATGAGCAGTTCTTC. It translates as CASSDDSNEQFF.